The source of this T cell receptor beta chain is a study of cytomegalovirus exposure and HLA in healthy donors. The germline gives CDR1 SGHRS, CDR2 YFSETQ. V shed 4 bases and J shed 8 bases, with 10 bases lying between them. The length of the CDR3 is 13 residues. This clone was seen more than once but under ten times. Profiled with immunoSEQ multiplex PCR; TCRdb holds only in-frame clones, not every one. Of some 130,000 clones detected, roughly nine tenths appear once; the ten largest clones hold roughly 1.2%. The rearrangement joins TRBV5-1 to TRBJ1-6; D is perhaps TRBD1 (6 bases). Sequencing used PBMCs. This sequence originates from a woman aged 18-29 years in good health and CMV-seronegative. DNA of the CDR3: TGCGCCAGCAGCGCAAACAGGGATTCACCCCTCCACTTT. As protein: CASSANRDSPLHF.